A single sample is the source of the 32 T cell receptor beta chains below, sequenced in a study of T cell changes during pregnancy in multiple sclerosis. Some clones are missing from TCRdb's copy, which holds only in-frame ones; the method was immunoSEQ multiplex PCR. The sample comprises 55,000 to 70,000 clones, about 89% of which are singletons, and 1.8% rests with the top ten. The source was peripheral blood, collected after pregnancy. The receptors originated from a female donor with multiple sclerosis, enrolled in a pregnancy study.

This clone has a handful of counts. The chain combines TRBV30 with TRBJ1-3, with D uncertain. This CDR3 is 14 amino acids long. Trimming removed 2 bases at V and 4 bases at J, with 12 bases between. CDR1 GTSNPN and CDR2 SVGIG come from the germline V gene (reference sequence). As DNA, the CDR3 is TGTGCCTGGAGTCACATGGGAGGAGGAAACACCATATATTTT. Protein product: CAWSHMGGGNTIYF.

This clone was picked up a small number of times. The DNA for the CDR3 is TGTGCCTGGAGTCCGCCCCCACGAGCTTACACTGAAGCTTTCTTT. Protein sequence: CAWSPPPRAYTEAFF. The chain combines TRBV30 with TRBJ1-1, with D hard to call. V gave up 2 bases and J gave up 3 bases, with 16 bases separating them. The CDR3 is 15 amino acids. The germline CDR1 and CDR2 sequences are GTSNPN and SVGIG (reference sequence).

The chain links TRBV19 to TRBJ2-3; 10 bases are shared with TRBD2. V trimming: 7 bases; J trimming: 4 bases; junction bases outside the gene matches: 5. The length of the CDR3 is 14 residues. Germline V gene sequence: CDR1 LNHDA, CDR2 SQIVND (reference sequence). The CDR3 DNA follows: TGTGCCAGTAAACTAGCGGGGCGCCCAGATACGCAGTATTTT. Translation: CASKLAGRPDTQYF.

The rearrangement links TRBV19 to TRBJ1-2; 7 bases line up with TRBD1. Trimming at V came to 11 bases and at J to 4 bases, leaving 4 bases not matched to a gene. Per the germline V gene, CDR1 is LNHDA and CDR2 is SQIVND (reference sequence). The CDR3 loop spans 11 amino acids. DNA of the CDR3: TGTGCCGGTACAGGGGCCTATGGCTACACCTTC. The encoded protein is CAGTGAYGYTF.

The CDR3 DNA reads TGTGCCAGCAGCGTAGTCCCGACAGGGGGCCTAGGATACACCGGGGAGCTGTTTTTT. Amino acid sequence: CASSVVPTGGLGYTGELFF. The V call is TRBV9, the J call TRBJ2-2; 10 nucleotides align to TRBD1. Germline CDR1 SGDLS, CDR2 YYNGEE. There are 19 residues in the CDR3. The J segment lost 3 bases and the V segment lost 0 bases, leaving 11 bases of the junction unmatched.

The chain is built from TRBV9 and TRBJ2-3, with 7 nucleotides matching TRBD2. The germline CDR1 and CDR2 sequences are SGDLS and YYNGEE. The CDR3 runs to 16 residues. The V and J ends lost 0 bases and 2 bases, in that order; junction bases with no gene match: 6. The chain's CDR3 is CASSVGFERDTDTQYF. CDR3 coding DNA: TGTGCCAGCAGCGTAGGATTCGAGCGGGACACAGATACGCAGTATTTT.

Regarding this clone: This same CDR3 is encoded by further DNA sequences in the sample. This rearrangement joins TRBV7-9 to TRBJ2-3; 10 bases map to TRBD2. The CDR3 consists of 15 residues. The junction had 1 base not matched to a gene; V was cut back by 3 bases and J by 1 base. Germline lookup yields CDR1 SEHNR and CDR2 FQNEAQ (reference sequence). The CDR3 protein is CASSLLAGGTDTQYF. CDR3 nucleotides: TGTGCCAGCAGCTTGCTAGCGGGGGGCACAGATACGCAGTATTTT.

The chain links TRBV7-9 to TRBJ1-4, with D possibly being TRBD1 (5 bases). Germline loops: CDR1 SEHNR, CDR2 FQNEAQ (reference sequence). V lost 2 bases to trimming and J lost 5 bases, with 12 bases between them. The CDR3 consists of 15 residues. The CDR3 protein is CASSLSLGGNEKLFF. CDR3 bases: TGTGCCAGCAGCTTATCTTTGGGGGGGAATGAAAAACTGTTTTTT.

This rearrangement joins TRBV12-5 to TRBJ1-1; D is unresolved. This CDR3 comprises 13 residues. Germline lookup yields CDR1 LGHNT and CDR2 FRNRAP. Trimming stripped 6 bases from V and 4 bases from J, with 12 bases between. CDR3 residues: CASGNGVSTEAFF. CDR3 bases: TGTGCTAGTGGCAACGGAGTTAGCACTGAAGCTTTCTTT. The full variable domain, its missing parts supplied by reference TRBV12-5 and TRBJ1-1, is DARVTQTPRHKVTEMGQEVTMRCQPILGHNTVFWYRQTMMQGLELLAYFRNRAPLDDSGMPKDRFSAEMPDATLATLKIQPSEPRDSAVYFCASGNGVSTEAFFGQGTRLTVV.

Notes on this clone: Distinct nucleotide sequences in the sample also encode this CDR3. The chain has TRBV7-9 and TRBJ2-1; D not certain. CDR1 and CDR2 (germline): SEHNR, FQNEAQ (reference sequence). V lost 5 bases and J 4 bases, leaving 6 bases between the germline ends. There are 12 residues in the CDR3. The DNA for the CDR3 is TGTGCCAGCAGCCTCCTTTACAATGAGCAGTTCTTC. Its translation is CASSLLYNEQFF.

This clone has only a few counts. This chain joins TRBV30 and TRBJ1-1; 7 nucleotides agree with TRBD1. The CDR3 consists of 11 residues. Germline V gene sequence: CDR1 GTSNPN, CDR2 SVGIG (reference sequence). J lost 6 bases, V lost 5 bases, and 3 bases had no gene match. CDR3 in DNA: TGTGCCTGGGGGGGACAGTCTGAAGCTTTCTTT. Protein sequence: CAWGGQSEAFF.

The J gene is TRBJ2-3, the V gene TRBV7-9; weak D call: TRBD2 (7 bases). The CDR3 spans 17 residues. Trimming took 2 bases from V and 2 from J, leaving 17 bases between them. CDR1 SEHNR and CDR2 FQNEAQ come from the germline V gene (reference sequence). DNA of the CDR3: TGTGCCAGCAGCTTAACTAACAGGGAGGGACACACAGATACGCAGTATTTT. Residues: CASSLTNREGHTDTQYF. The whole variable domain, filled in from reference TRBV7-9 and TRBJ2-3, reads DTGVSQNPRHKITKRGQNVTFRCDPISEHNRLYWYRQTLGQGPEFLTYFQNEAQLEKSRLLSDRFSAERPKGSFSTLEIQRTEQGDSAMYLCASSLTNREGHTDTQYFGPGTRLTVL.

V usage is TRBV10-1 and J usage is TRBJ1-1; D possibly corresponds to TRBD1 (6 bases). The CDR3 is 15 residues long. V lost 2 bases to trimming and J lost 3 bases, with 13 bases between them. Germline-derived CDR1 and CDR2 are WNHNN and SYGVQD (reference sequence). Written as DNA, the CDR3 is TGCGCCAGCAGTGAGGGCAGGGGATGGGACACTGAAGCTTTCTTT. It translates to CASSEGRGWDTEAFF.

DNA for the CDR3: TGTGCCTGGAGTCCAGGGAGGAACTATGGCTACACCTTC. It codes for CAWSPGRNYGYTF. The genes are TRBV30 and TRBJ1-2; perhaps TRBD1 as D (5 bases). This CDR3 has 13 residues. Trimming cost V 2 bases and J 2 bases, with 9 bases left between them. Germline V gene sequence: CDR1 GTSNPN, CDR2 SVGIG (reference sequence). Full variable domain (missing parts from reference TRBV30 and TRBJ1-2): SQTIHQWPATLVQPVGSPLSLECTVEGTSNPNLYWYRQAAGRGLQLLFYSVGIGQISSEVPQNLSASRPQDRQFILSSKKLLLSDSGFYLCAWSPGRNYGYTFGSGTRLTVV.

The CDR3 sequence is CASSFLAELSYEQYF. The CDR3 bases are TGTGCCAGCAGCTTTCTAGCGGAACTATCCTACGAGCAGTACTTC. This sequence joins TRBV7-2 and TRBJ2-7; 7 bases match TRBD2. CDR1 and CDR2 from the germline V gene are SGHTA and FQGNSA. The CDR3 totals 15 residues. With 3 bases clipped from V and 1 base from J, the junction kept 6 bases outside the gene matches.

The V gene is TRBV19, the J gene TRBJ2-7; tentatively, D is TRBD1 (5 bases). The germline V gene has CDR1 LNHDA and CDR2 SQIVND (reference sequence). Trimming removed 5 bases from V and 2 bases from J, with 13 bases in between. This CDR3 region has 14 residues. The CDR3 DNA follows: TGTGCCAGTAGTCCAGGGTATGGCACCTACGAGCAGTACTTC. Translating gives CASSPGYGTYEQYF. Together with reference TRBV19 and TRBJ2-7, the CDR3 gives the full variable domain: DGGITQSPKYLFRKEGQNVTLSCEQNLNHDAMYWYRQDPGQGLRLIYYSQIVNDFQKGDIAEGYSVSREKKESFPLTVTSAQKNPTAFYLCASSPGYGTYEQYFGPGTRLTVT.

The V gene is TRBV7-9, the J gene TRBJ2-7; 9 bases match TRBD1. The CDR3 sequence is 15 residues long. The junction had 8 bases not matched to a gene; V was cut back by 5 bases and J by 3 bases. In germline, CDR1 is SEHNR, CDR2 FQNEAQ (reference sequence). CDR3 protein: CASSARDREYYEQYF. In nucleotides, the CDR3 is TGTGCCAGCAGCGCCCGGGACAGGGAATACTACGAGCAGTACTTC.

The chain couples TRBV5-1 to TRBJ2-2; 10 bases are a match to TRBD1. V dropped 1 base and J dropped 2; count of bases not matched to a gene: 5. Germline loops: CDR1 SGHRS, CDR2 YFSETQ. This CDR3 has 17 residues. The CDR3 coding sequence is TGCGCCAGCAGCTTGCGTTGGACAGGGGGAAACACCGGGGAGCTGTTTTTT. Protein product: CASSLRWTGGNTGELFF.

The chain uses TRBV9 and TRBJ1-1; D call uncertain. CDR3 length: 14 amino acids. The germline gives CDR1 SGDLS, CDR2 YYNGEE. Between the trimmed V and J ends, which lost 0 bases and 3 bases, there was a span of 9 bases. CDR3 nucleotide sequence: TGTGCCAGCAGCGTAGATCTGGGAGACACTGAAGCTTTCTTT. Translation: CASSVDLGDTEAFF.

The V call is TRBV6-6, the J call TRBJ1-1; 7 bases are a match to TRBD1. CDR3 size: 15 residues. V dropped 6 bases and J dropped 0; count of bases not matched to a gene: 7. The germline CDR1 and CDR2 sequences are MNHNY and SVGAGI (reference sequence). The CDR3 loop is CASRASGGLNTEAFF. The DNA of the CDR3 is TGTGCCAGCAGAGCTTCAGGGGGACTGAACACTGAAGCTTTCTTT.

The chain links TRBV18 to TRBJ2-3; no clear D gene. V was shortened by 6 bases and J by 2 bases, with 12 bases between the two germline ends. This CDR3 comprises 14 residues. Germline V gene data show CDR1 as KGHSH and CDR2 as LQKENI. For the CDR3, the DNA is TGTGCCAGCTCTTCTCGGTATACCACAGATACGCAGTATTTT. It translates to CASSSRYTTDTQYF.

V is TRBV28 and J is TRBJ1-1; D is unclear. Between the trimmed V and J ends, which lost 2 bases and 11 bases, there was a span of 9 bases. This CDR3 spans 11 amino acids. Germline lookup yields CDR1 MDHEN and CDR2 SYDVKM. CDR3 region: CASSLRGGAFF. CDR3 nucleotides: TGTGCCAGCAGTTTACGGGGAGGTGCTTTCTTT.

CDR3 sequence: CASSQRGSGGFRGNEQFF. In DNA, the CDR3 is TGCGCCAGCAGCCAACGCGGTAGCGGGGGGTTCAGAGGGAATGAGCAGTTCTTC. This chain uses TRBV4-1 with TRBJ2-1; 10 bases align to TRBD2. Germline assignment: CDR1 MGHRA and CDR2 YSYEKL. There are 18 residues in the CDR3. The J segment lost 7 bases and the V segment lost 2 bases, leaving 14 bases of the junction unmatched.

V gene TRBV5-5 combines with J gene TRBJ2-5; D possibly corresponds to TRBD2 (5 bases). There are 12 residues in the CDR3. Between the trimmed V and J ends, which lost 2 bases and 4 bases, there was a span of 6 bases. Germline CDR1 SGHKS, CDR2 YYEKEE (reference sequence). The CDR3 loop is CASSLEGETQYF. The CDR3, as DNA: TGTGCCAGCAGCTTAGAGGGAGAGACCCAGTACTTC.

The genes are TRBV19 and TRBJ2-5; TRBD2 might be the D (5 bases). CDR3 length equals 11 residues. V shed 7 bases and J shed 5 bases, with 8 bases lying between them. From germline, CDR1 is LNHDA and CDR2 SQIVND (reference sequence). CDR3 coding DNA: TGTGCCAGTACCCCGGGGGAGACCCAGTACTTC. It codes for CASTPGETQYF.

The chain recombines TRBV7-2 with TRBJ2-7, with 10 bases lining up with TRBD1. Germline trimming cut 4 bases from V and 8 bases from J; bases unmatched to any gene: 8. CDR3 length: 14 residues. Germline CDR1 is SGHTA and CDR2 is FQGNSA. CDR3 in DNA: TGTGCCAGCAGCTACGACAGGGGGCTCCTACAGCAGTACTTC. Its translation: CASSYDRGLLQQYF.

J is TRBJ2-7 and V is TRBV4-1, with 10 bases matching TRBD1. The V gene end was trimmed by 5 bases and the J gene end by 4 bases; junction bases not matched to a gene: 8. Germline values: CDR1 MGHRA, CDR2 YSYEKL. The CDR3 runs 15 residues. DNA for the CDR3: TGCGCCAGCAGCAGCGGACAGGGGGGAATGTACGAGCAGTACTTC. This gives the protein CASSSGQGGMYEQYF.

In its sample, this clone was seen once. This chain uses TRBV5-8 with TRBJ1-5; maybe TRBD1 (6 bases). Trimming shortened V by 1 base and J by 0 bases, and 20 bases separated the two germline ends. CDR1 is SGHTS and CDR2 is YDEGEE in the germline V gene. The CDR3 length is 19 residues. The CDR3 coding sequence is TGTGCCAGCAGCTTGTTCCAGGGGCCGGAAAGCTATAGCAATCAGCCCCAGCATTTT. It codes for CASSLFQGPESYSNQPQHF.

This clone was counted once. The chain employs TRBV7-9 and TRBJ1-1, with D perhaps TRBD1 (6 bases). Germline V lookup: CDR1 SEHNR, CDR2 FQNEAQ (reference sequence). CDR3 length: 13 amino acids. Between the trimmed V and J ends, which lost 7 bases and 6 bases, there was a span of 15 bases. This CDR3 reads CASTSQGRSEAFF. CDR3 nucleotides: TGTGCCAGCACCTCACAGGGACGTTCTGAAGCTTTCTTT.

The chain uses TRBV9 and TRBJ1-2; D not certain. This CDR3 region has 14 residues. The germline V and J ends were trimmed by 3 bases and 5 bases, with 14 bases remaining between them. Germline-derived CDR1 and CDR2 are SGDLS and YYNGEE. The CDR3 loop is CASSATPSEYGYTF. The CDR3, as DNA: TGTGCCAGCAGCGCCACCCCCTCAGAATATGGCTACACCTTC. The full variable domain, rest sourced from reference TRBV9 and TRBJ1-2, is DSGVTQTPKHLITATGQRVTLRCSPRSGDLSVYWYQQSLDQGLQFLIQYYNGEERAKGNILERFSAQQFPDLHSELNLSSLELGDSALYFCASSATPSEYGYTFGSGTRLTVV.

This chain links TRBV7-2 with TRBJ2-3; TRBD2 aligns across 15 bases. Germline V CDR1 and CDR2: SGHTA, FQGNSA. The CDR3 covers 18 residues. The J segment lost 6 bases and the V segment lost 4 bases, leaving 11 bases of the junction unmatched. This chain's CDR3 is CASSSISGLAGGMDTQYF. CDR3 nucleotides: TGTGCCAGCAGCTCGATATCGGGACTAGCGGGGGGCATGGATACGCAGTATTTT.

The chain's CDR3 is CSVGQHGETQYF. CDR3 DNA sequence: TGCAGCGTGGGACAGCACGGGGAGACCCAGTACTTC. The chain uses TRBV29-1 and TRBJ2-5; 7 bases are a match to TRBD1. The CDR3 sequence is 12 residues long. The germline gives CDR1 SQVTM, CDR2 ANQGSEA. V dropped 6 bases and J dropped 5; count of bases not matched to a gene: 6. The full variable domain, in which reference TRBV29-1 and TRBJ2-5 provide the parts outside the CDR3, is SAVISQKPSRDICQRGTSLTIQCQVDSQVTMMFWYRQQPGQSLTLIATANQGSEATYESGFVIDKFPISRPNLTFSTLTVSNMSPEDSSIYLCSVGQHGETQYFGPGTRLLVL.